The 22 T cell receptor beta chains in this list originate from one sample, sequenced in a study of CD8 T cells in ankylosing spondylitis. One entry per CDR3 protein, called by TCRdb with MiXCR from the 5' RACE reads. The repertoire holds 200,000 to 300,000 distinct CDR3 sequences, with about 30% as singletons. The sequencing sample was made of blood, either unsorted or a sorted T cell fraction (not recorded which). These receptors were collected from a male donor with ankylosing spondylitis or in good health (not recorded which).

The chain employs TRBV7-2 and TRBJ2-7, with 13 bases that match TRBD2. Looked up from germline, CDR1 is SGHTA and CDR2 is FQGNSA. This CDR3 comprises 21 residues. V lost 0 bases and J lost 0; bases outside the gene matches: 14. CDR3 DNA sequence: TGTGCCAGCAGCTTAGCGCTGCCTGGGACTAGCGGGGATCCCCTCTCCTACGAGCAGTACTTC. Its translation is CASSLALPGTSGDPLSYEQYF. The full variable domain, its missing parts supplied by reference TRBV7-2 and TRBJ2-7, is GAGVSQSPSNKVTEKGKDVELRCDPISGHTALYWYRQSLGQGLEFLIYFQGNSAPDKSGLPSDRFSAERTGGSVSTLTIQRTQQEDSAVYLCASSLALPGTSGDPLSYEQYFGPGTRLTVT.

The rearrangement links TRBV6-5 to TRBJ2-3, with D perhaps TRBD2 (6 bases). V was pared by 0 bases and J by 2 bases, with 15 bases between. Germline V gene sequence: CDR1 MNHEY, CDR2 SVGAGI. The length of the CDR3 is 17 residues. DNA for the CDR3: TGTGCCAGCAGTTACTCGGGGGACGGGGGTATCACAGATACGCAGTATTTT. Encoded protein: CASSYSGDGGITDTQYF.

V gene TRBV20-1 combines with J gene TRBJ2-1; TRBD1 or TRBD2 may be the D gene (6 bases each). This CDR3 has 16 amino acids. Trimming removed 0 bases at V and 1 base at J, with 13 bases between. From germline, CDR1 is DFQATT and CDR2 SNEGSKA (reference sequence). The CDR3 DNA is TGCAGTGCTAGAGATCTAGGGGGGCCGTCCTACAATGAGCAGTTCTTC. It specifies CSARDLGGPSYNEQFF.

This rearrangement joins TRBV10-3 to TRBJ2-1, with TRBD2 matching 16 bases. This CDR3 spans 17 amino acids. Germline trimming cut 2 bases from V and 5 bases from J; bases unmatched to any gene: 3. Germline CDR1 is ENHRY and CDR2 is SYGVKD. CDR3 nucleotides: TGTGCCATCAGTGAGCCTGGGACTAGCGGGGGGGACAATGAGCAGTTCTTC. Its translation is CAISEPGTSGGDNEQFF.

This chain connects TRBV20-1 to TRBJ2-5; possible D gene TRBD1, 5 bases. Germline values: CDR1 DFQATT, CDR2 SNEGSKA (reference sequence). V was pared by 1 base and J by 4 bases, with 7 bases between. The CDR3 is 12 residues long. In DNA, the CDR3 is TGCAGTGCTAGAGTTCAGGGAGAGACCCAGTACTTC. As protein: CSARVQGETQYF.

V is TRBV18 and J is TRBJ2-4, with 10 positions matching TRBD1. The CDR3 extends over 15 amino acids. Germline CDR1 KGHSH, CDR2 LQKENI. The V segment lost 2 bases and the J segment 7 bases; nucleotides outside the gene matches: 5. CDR3 in amino acids: CASSPGTGVLNIQYF. CDR3 nucleotide sequence: TGTGCCAGCTCACCAGGGACAGGGGTTCTTAACATTCAGTACTTC.

This clonotype was counted at least ten times. This rearrangement joins TRBV10-2 to TRBJ1-5, with D uncertain. The CDR3 is 13 amino acids. Germline loops: CDR1 WSHSY, CDR2 SAAADI. Trimming cost V 0 bases and J 7 bases, with 7 bases left between them. Written as DNA, the CDR3 is TGCGCCAGCAGTGAGTCGCTCGGACAGCCCCAGCATTTT. It specifies CASSESLGQPQHF.

This clonotype was seen more than once but under ten times. CDR3 amino acids: CAISHSSGGKGNQPQHF. The CDR3 nucleotides are TGTGCCATCAGTCATTCCTCGGGGGGAAAAGGCAATCAGCCCCAGCATTTT. The rearrangement joins TRBV10-3 to TRBJ1-5; TRBD1 might be the D (5 bases). CDR3 length: 17 residues. Per the germline V gene, CDR1 is ENHRY and CDR2 is SYGVKD. V was shortened by 5 bases and J by 2 bases, with 19 bases between the two germline ends.

In this sample, this clonotype turned up a few times. The J gene is TRBJ1-2, the V gene TRBV20-1; 8 bases are a match to TRBD1. Germline V gene lookup returns CDR1 DFQATT and CDR2 SNEGSKA (reference sequence). Germline trimming cut 6 bases from V and 0 bases from J; bases unmatched to any gene: 15. The CDR3 consists of 17 residues. CDR3 sequence: CSAAGFRTGSANYGYTF. The CDR3 bases are TGCAGTGCCGCAGGATTTAGGACAGGGTCGGCTAACTATGGCTACACCTTC.

This clonotype was observed many times. The chain uses TRBV10-3 and TRBJ2-5; 8 bases match TRBD1. V lost 4 bases, J lost 1 base, and 5 bases stayed unmatched. The CDR3 covers 15 residues. Per germline, CDR1 ENHRY and CDR2 SYGVKD. CDR3 DNA sequence: TGTGCCATCAGTGGGTCGGGGACAGGCCAAGAGACCCAGTACTTC. Protein: CAISGSGTGQETQYF.

The chain uses TRBV4-2 and TRBJ2-3; D may be TRBD2 (6 bases). Deletions cut 2 bases from V and 2 bases from J, with 11 bases between. There are 15 residues in the CDR3. CDR1 is LGHNA, CDR2 YNFKEQ, per germline. CDR3 nucleotides: TGTGCCAGCAGCCAACCCCCGGGAGCCACAGATACGCAGTATTTT. Its translation is CASSQPPGATDTQYF.

The count of this clonotype is one. This chain connects TRBV4-1 to TRBJ2-1; a possible D gene is TRBD2 (6 bases). The CDR3 totals 15 residues. V was shortened by 2 bases and J by 3 bases, with 11 bases between the two germline ends. From germline, CDR1 is MGHRA and CDR2 YSYEKL. This CDR3 reads CASSQTPSDYNEQFF. The CDR3 DNA sequence: TGCGCCAGCAGCCAAACCCCTAGCGACTACAATGAGCAGTTCTTC.

CDR3 residues: CASSFSGDSNQPQHF. The CDR3 DNA is TGCGCCAGCAGCTTTTCAGGGGATAGCAATCAGCCCCAGCATTTT. V and J are TRBV5-1 and TRBJ1-5, with a weak D call TRBD1 (6 bases). Between the trimmed V and J ends, which lost 2 bases and 0 bases, there was a span of 9 bases. Germline lookup yields CDR1 SGHRS and CDR2 YFSETQ. The CDR3 spans 15 residues.

The V call is TRBV20-1, the J call TRBJ2-1; D is perhaps TRBD1 or TRBD2 (5 bases each). Germline V gene sequence: CDR1 DFQATT, CDR2 SNEGSKA (reference sequence). The length of the CDR3 is 13 residues. Trimming took off 6 bases at V and 2 bases at J, with 11 bases between the two ends. The CDR3: CSAPGQTYNEQFF. CDR3 bases: TGCAGTGCCCCGGGGCAGACCTACAATGAGCAGTTCTTC.

The rearrangement links TRBV20-1 to TRBJ2-1, with 7 bases that match TRBD2. Germline CDR1 and CDR2: DFQATT and SNEGSKA (reference sequence). The CDR3 consists of 14 residues. With 6 bases clipped from V and 6 bases from J, the junction kept 11 bases outside the gene matches. As DNA, the CDR3 is TGCAGTGCAAAGCGGGGAAGGACGATCAATGAGCAGTTCTTC. Translated, it gives CSAKRGRTINEQFF.

This clonotype has just a few counts. The V and J genes are TRBV6-4 and TRBJ2-1; TRBD2 matches at 12 bases. V lost 6 bases to trimming and J lost 4 bases; unmatched junction nucleotides: 4. This CDR3 comprises 15 residues. CDR1 is MRHNA, CDR2 SNTAGT, per germline. The chain's CDR3 is CASSRLAGVYNEQFF. The CDR3 coding sequence is TGTGCCAGCAGCCGACTAGCGGGGGTATACAATGAGCAGTTCTTC.

This clonotype was seen a few times. The gene calls are TRBV6-1 and TRBJ2-3, with 10 bases fitting TRBD1. The V gene's germline CDR1 is MNHNS and CDR2 SASEGT. The CDR3 covers 15 residues. V shed 6 bases and J 3 bases; nucleotides not matched to a gene: 6. Written as DNA, the CDR3 is TGTGCCAGCAGGACCGGGACAGGGGAGACAGATACGCAGTATTTT. This encodes CASRTGTGETDTQYF.

This chain uses TRBV12-3 or TRBV12-4 with TRBJ2-1, with TRBD1 matching over 10 bases. The CDR3 loop spans 15 amino acids. V was clipped by 5 bases and J by 8 bases; unmatched bases: 9. The CDR3 DNA sequence: TGTGCCAGCAGTCGAGGACAGGGGGGTTTGGATGAGCAGTTCTTC. Translation: CASSRGQGGLDEQFF.

This chain joins TRBV5-1 and TRBJ2-3; possibly TRBD2 for D (7 bases). CDR3 size: 17 residues. The V gene's germline CDR1 is SGHRS and CDR2 YFSETQ. V dropped 0 bases and J dropped 4 bases, with 18 bases sitting between them. The CDR3 protein is CASSLVGGAMVADTQYF. For the CDR3, the DNA is TGCGCCAGCAGCTTGGTTGGGGGGGCGATGGTCGCAGATACGCAGTATTTT.

The chain uses TRBV4-1 and TRBJ1-1; 7 nucleotides match TRBD1. CDR1 is MGHRA and CDR2 is YSYEKL in the germline V gene. The V gene end was trimmed by 5 bases and the J gene end by 1 base; junction bases not matched to a gene: 7. This CDR3 region has 15 residues. Written as DNA, the CDR3 is TGCGCCAGCAGCGAGCCGGGACAGACGAACACTGAAGCTTTCTTT. This translates into CASSEPGQTNTEAFF.

This clonotype was seen only a few times. The chain is built from TRBV7-9 and TRBJ2-3; D not certain. Germline assignment: CDR1 SEHNR and CDR2 FQNEAQ (reference sequence). There are 12 residues in the CDR3. V was clipped by 5 bases and J by 6 bases, with 9 bases between them. CDR3 in amino acids: CASSPATDTQYF. CDR3 nucleotides: TGTGCCAGCAGCCCAGCCACGGATACGCAGTATTTT. The variable domain in full, completed from reference TRBV7-9 and TRBJ2-3, reads DTGVSQNPRHKITKRGQNVTFRCDPISEHNRLYWYRQTLGQGPEFLTYFQNEAQLEKSRLLSDRFSAERPKGSFSTLEIQRTEQGDSAMYLCASSPATDTQYFGPGTRLTVL.

This clonotype was detected only a few times. The chain recombines TRBV6-5 with TRBJ1-3, with D unresolved. Trimming left V 11 bases short and J 4 bases short, with 12 bases between. Germline CDR1 and CDR2: MNHEY and SVGAGI. CDR3 length: 12 amino acids. In DNA, the CDR3 is TGTGCCTCCCAGGATACCGGAAACACCATATATTTT. Residues: CASQDTGNTIYF.